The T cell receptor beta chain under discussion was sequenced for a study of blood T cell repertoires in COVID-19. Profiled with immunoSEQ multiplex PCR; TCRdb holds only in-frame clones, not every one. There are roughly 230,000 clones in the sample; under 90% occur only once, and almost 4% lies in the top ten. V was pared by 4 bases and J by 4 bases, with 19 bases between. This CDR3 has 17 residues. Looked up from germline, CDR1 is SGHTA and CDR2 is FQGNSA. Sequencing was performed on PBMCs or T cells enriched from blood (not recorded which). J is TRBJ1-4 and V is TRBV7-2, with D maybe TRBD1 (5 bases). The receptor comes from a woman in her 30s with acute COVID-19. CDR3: CASSSPLVAGNNEKLFF. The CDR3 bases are TGTGCCAGCAGCTCCCCCCTTGTCGCAGGGAATAATGAAAAACTGTTTTTT.